A selection of T cell receptor beta chains follows, all from one sample in a study of cytomegalovirus exposure and HLA in healthy donors. Profiled with immunoSEQ multiplex PCR; TCRdb holds only in-frame clones, not every one. The data contain around 160,000 clones, roughly 77% of them singletons. Sequenced input: PBMCs. Every receptor here comes from a woman aged 40 to 50 in good health and CMV-seropositive. The CDR3 runs from the conserved cysteine through the conserved F or W. D genes are given only for firm matches. Part of the rows lack a size; the others show once, few, many or a class for expanded clones.

TRBV7-2	.	TRBD2	16	TRBJ2-3	CASSPEVAGGPDTQYF	TGTGCCAGCAGTCCTGAAGTAGCGGGAGGGCCAGATACGCAGTATTTT
TRBV19	.	.	15	TRBJ2-6	CASSRGNSGANVLTF	TGTGCCAGTAGTAGAGGAAACTCTGGGGCCAACGTCCTGACTTTC
TRBV2	.	.	14	TRBJ2-7	CASDGQSLSDEQYF	TGTGCCAGCGACGGACAGAGCCTTTCGGACGAGCAGTACTTC
TRBV10-1	.	TRBD2	14	TRBJ2-7	CAALLSGLQPEQYF	TGCGCCGCCCTCCTCTCGGGACTACAACCTGAGCAGTACTTC
TRBV28	.	TRBD1	16	TRBJ2-2	CASSPRTGGTAGELFF	TGTGCCAGCAGCCCACGGACAGGGGGCACGGCCGGGGAGCTGTTTTTT
TRBV6-6	once	TRBD1	13	TRBJ1-1	CASSFPGGTEAFF	TGTGCCAGCAGTTTTCCAGGGGGGACTGAAGCTTTCTTT
TRBV6-6	.	.	13	TRBJ1-1	CASSYSKGTEAFF	TGTGCCAGCAGTTACTCGAAGGGGACTGAAGCTTTCTTT
TRBV2	once	.	14	TRBJ2-7	CASSETGSPHEQYF	TGTGCCAGCAGTGAAACGGGTTCCCCCCACGAGCAGTACTTC
TRBV28	.	TRBD2	14	TRBJ2-7	CASSRSGGDYEQYF	TGTGCCAGCAGCCGATCGGGGGGGGACTACGAGCAGTACTTC
TRBV7-9	.	.	15	TRBJ1-4	CASSLGGRSNEKLFF	TGTGCCAGCAGCTTAGGGGGGCGGTCTAATGAAAAACTGTTTTTT
TRBV4-3	.	TRBD1	17	TRBJ2-3	CASSPGIQGAGTDTQYF	TGCGCCAGCAGCCCAGGGATACAGGGGGCCGGCACAGATACGCAGTATTTT
TRBV30	.	TRBD2	14	TRBJ2-5	CAFTRYGGWETQYF	TGTGCCTTTACTCGATACGGGGGGTGGGAGACCCAGTACTTC
TRBV10-2	.	.	14	TRBJ2-1	CASTQGLSYNEQFF	TGCGCCAGCACCCAGGGGTTATCCTACAATGAGCAGTTCTTC
TRBV6-5	.	TRBD1	12	TRBJ1-6	CAIGTGNSPLHF	TGTGCCATCGGGACAGGGAATTCACCCCTCCACTTT
TRBV5-1	.	TRBD2	15	TRBJ2-3	CASRSGSTGGDTQYF	TGCGCCAGCAGAAGCGGGAGCACCGGGGGAGATACGCAGTATTTT
TRBV11-3	once	TRBD2	18	TRBJ2-3	CASSSGSAGGPNTDTQYF	TGTGCCAGCAGCTCAGGTTCAGCGGGAGGCCCCAACACAGATACGCAGTATTTT
TRBV28	once	TRBD1	13	TRBJ2-7	CASSTPGTARQYF	TGTGCCAGCAGTACCCCCGGGACAGCAAGGCAGTACTTC
TRBV2	.	TRBD1	16	TRBJ1-1	CASSFAGQGSNTEAFF	TGTGCCAGCAGCTTCGCCGGACAGGGCTCGAACACTGAAGCTTTCTTT
TRBV27	.	.	16	TRBJ2-1	CASSLSRRRVDNEQFF	TGTGCCAGCAGTTTATCTAGGCGGAGGGTGGACAATGAGCAGTTCTTC
TRBV4-1	.	.	17	TRBJ1-2	CASSQKIGAGGQEGYTF	TGCGCCAGCAGCCAAAAAATTGGGGCAGGTGGCCAGGAGGGCTACACCTTC
TRBV28	.	TRBD1	13	TRBJ1-2	CASSGGTGNGYTF	TGTGCCAGCAGTGGCGGGACAGGGAATGGCTACACCTTC
TRBV7-9	.	TRBD1	15	TRBJ1-5	CASSIGTGGWQPQHF	TGTGCCAGCAGCATTGGGACAGGGGGCTGGCAGCCCCAGCATTTT
TRBV18	.	.	17	TRBJ1-1	CASSPPGARAWNTEAFF	TGTGCCAGCTCACCACCGGGCGCCAGGGCATGGAACACTGAAGCTTTCTTT
TRBV25-1	.	TRBD1	17	TRBJ2-2	CASSEYRGQGRTGELFF	TGTGCCAGCAGTGAATATCGTGGACAGGGGAGAACCGGGGAGCTGTTTTTT
TRBV28	.	TRBD2	16	TRBJ2-7	CASRDRGGLAGYEQYF	TGTGCCAGCCGGGACAGGGGGGGACTAGCGGGATACGAGCAGTACTTC
TRBV10-3	once	.	15	TRBJ1-5	CAISQGTGINQPQHF	TGTGCCATCAGTCAAGGAACAGGCATCAATCAGCCCCAGCATTTT
TRBV19	.	TRBD1	17	TRBJ1-5	CASSSWTGQGWLQPQHF	TGTGCCAGTAGTTCCTGGACCGGACAGGGCTGGCTTCAGCCCCAGCATTTT
TRBV6-5	.	TRBD2	15	TRBJ2-1	CASSFSSGGFNEQFF	TGTGCCAGCAGTTTTTCTAGCGGGGGGTTCAATGAGCAGTTCTTC
TRBV7-9	.	.	13	TRBJ2-7	CASSHRESYEQYF	TGTGCCAGCAGTCACAGGGAATCCTACGAGCAGTACTTC
TRBV6-6	.	TRBD2	15	TRBJ2-5	CASSNRLAIAETQYF	TGTGCCAGCAGTAATCGACTAGCGATAGCGGAGACCCAGTACTTC
TRBV6-6	.	.	14	TRBJ2-5	CASSYRGGWETQYF	TGTGCCAGCAGTTACAGGGGAGGTTGGGAGACCCAGTACTTC
TRBV5-4	.	.	14	TRBJ1-1	CASSRVQGGDEAFF	TGTGCCAGCAGCCGGGTGCAGGGAGGGGATGAAGCTTTCTTT
TRBV10-1	.	.	15	TRBJ2-3	CASSPRHAAGDTQYF	TGCGCCAGCAGTCCCCGACATGCAGCAGGAGATACGCAGTATTTT
TRBV28	.	TRBD1	16	TRBJ2-7	CASKRAGGTGGDEQYF	TGTGCCAGCAAAAGGGCGGGAGGGACAGGGGGCGACGAGCAGTACTTC
TRBV5-1	.	TRBD1	13	TRBJ2-1	CASSDYGQDEQFF	TGCGCCAGCAGCGACTACGGACAGGATGAGCAGTTCTTC
TRBV10-1	.	.	16	TRBJ1-5	CASSELCGVSNQPQHF	TGCGCCAGCAGTGAGCTTTGTGGAGTTAGCAATCAGCCCCAGCATTTT
TRBV28	.	.	12	TRBJ1-4	CASSSINEKLFF	TGTGCCAGCAGTTCCATTAATGAAAAACTGTTTTTT
TRBV28	.	.	16	TRBJ2-6	CASSNTGLSGANVLTF	TGTGCCAGCAGTAACACAGGGCTCTCTGGGGCCAACGTCCTGACTTTC
TRBV5-1	.	TRBD2	16	TRBJ2-5	CASSQDGTSGSGTQYF	TGCGCCAGCAGCCAGGATGGGACTAGCGGGAGCGGGACCCAGTACTTC
TRBV27	.	.	14	TRBJ1-6	CASSLTDYGSPLHF	TGTGCCAGCAGTTTAACCGACTACGGTTCACCCCTCCACTTT
TRBV28	.	TRBD1	18	TRBJ1-2	CASSFWGAAGQGAQGYTF	TGTGCCAGCAGTTTTTGGGGAGCAGCGGGACAGGGGGCTCAGGGCTACACCTTC
TRBV6-5	.	.	14	TRBJ1-2	CASRRTANNYGYTF	TGTGCCAGCAGAAGGACAGCGAATAACTATGGCTACACCTTC
TRBV11-2	.	.	18	TRBJ2-3	CASSFLLTSYLITDTQYF	TGTGCCAGCAGCTTTCTTCTCACTAGCTACCTAATCACAGATACGCAGTATTTT
TRBV27	.	.	14	TRBJ2-5	CASSQLTGQETQYF	TGTGCCAGCAGTCAATTGACAGGCCAAGAGACCCAGTACTTC
TRBV11-2	.	TRBD2	16	TRBJ2-7	CASSSYHTSGIYEQYF	TGTGCCAGCAGCTCTTACCACACTAGCGGGATTTACGAGCAGTACTTC
TRBV7-9	.	.	16	TRBJ1-3	CSSSPKSGASGNTIYF	TGTTCCAGCAGTCCAAAATCAGGGGCCTCTGGAAACACCATATATTTT
TRBV7-2	.	.	13	TRBJ2-1	CASSLEASREQFF	TGTGCCAGCAGCTTAGAGGCCTCCAGGGAGCAGTTCTTC
TRBV28	once	TRBD2	13	TRBJ2-1	CASTRTSGSEQFF	TGTGCCAGTACGAGAACTAGCGGGAGTGAGCAGTTCTTC
TRBV5-1	.	.	15	TRBJ2-1	CASSSGQGSYNEQFF	TGCGCCAGCAGCTCGGGTCAGGGGTCCTACAATGAGCAGTTCTTC
TRBV6-4	.	.	13	TRBJ2-1	CASSSRVTNEQFF	TGTGCCAGCAGTTCTCGAGTTACGAATGAGCAGTTCTTC
TRBV28	.	TRBD2	15	TRBJ2-7	CASSLWGGVVGGQYF	TGTGCCAGCAGTTTATGGGGGGGGGTCGTGGGCGGTCAGTACTTC
TRBV27	.	.	14	TRBJ1-5	CASSLSWGDGAQHF	TGTGCCAGCAGTTTATCCTGGGGGGATGGGGCCCAGCATTTT